Below, one T cell receptor (beta chain) is given with its context. The entry originates in a study of T cell responses to AZD1222 COVID-19 vaccine. Method: immunoSEQ multiplex PCR; TCRdb's copy keeps in-frame clones and lacks some. The table records under 150,000 clones, roughly nine tenths of them present only once. Investigators merged groups given second doses at roughly 4 or roughly 12 weeks. Sample: peripheral blood, taken 28 days after the second AZD1222 dose. This clonotype originated in an adult who received the AZD1222 COVID-19 vaccine.

The chain's CDR3 is CASSLAGGETQYF. As DNA, the CDR3 is TGTGCCAGCAGCTTGGCAGGCGGGGAGACCCAGTACTTC. This chain links TRBV7-9 with TRBJ2-5, with a tentative D call TRBD2 (5 bases). Germline V CDR1 and CDR2: SEHNR, FQNEAQ (reference sequence). Trimming left V 3 bases short and J 5 bases short, with 10 bases between. This CDR3 has 13 residues.